Listed below are T cell receptor beta chains from one sample, sequenced in a study of shared clonotypes between healthy human individuals. Repertoires were generated with immunoSEQ multiplex PCR, while TCRdb's copy carries only in-frame clones and drops some. The sample gives approximately 2.5 million clones, approximately 94% of which show up once; more than 0.35% is in the top ten. The specimen was naive CD4+ T cells from PBMCs. The receptors come from a man aged 18 to 30 in good health. Some clones in this sample may be carry-over from other donors' samples. CDR3s include the opening cysteine and the closing phenylalanine or tryptophan. The D gene is left open where the match is weak. Part of the rows lack a size; the others show once, few, many or a class for expanded clones.

v_call	clone_size	j_call	d_call	cdr3_nt	cdr3_aa
TRBV5-1	once	TRBJ2-7	NA	TGCGCCAGCAGCTTGGTGGGGAGTGAGCAGTACTTC	CASSLVGSEQYF
TRBV18	NA	TRBJ2-3	TRBD1	TGTGCCAGCTCACCAGTGACAGGGGCCCCAGATACGCAGTATTTT	CASSPVTGAPDTQYF
TRBV5-1	NA	TRBJ1-1	NA	TGCGCCAGCAGCTTGGGACGAAGAGCCGGGGGTGACACTGAAGCTTTCTTT	CASSLGRRAGGDTEAFF
TRBV5-1	NA	TRBJ1-4	TRBD1	TGCGCCAGCAGCGCCGGGACAGTCAATGAAAAACTGTTTTTT	CASSAGTVNEKLFF
TRBV7-2	NA	TRBJ2-7	NA	TGTGCCAGCAGCCCCGACAGAACCTACGAGCAGTACTTC	CASSPDRTYEQYF
TRBV5-1	once	TRBJ2-1	TRBD2	TGCGCCAGCAGATTAGCGGGAGGAAGCTCCTACAATGAGCAGTTCTTC	CASRLAGGSSYNEQFF
TRBV28	NA	TRBJ2-3	NA	TGTGCCAGCATTACTGGTAGCACAGATACGCAGTATTTT	CASITGSTDTQYF
TRBV7-2	NA	TRBJ1-5	TRBD1	TGTGCCAGCAGCGCGACAGGGAGAGGGGCCCAGCATTTT	CASSATGRGAQHF
TRBV15	NA	TRBJ2-7	NA	TGTGCCACCAGCAGAGATCTCGCCAGGGTGGCCTACGAGCAGTACTTC	CATSRDLARVAYEQYF
TRBV2	NA	TRBJ2-7	TRBD2	TGTGCCAGCAGCGGGACTAGCTCGTTTTACGAGCAGTACTTC	CASSGTSSFYEQYF
TRBV10-3	NA	TRBJ2-7	NA	TGTGCCATCAGTGAACATTTAACCCCTTCCTACGAGCAGTACTTC	CAISEHLTPSYEQYF
TRBV6-5	NA	TRBJ1-2	NA	TGTGCCAGCAAGGGACGGGGGGGACCTAACTATGGCTACACCTTC	CASKGRGGPNYGYTF
TRBV4-1	NA	TRBJ2-3	TRBD2	TGCGCCAGCAGCCAAGGATTGGGGACTAGACTAGATACGCAGTATTTT	CASSQGLGTRLDTQYF
TRBV5-1	NA	TRBJ2-7	TRBD2	TGCGCCAGCAGACGGATCGGGACTAGCGGGAAGGGCGGGCCCTACGAGCAGTACTTC	CASRRIGTSGKGGPYEQYF
TRBV9	NA	TRBJ2-3	NA	TGTGCCAGCAGCGTAGACAGTTCAGATACGCAGTATTTT	CASSVDSSDTQYF
TRBV25-1	NA	TRBJ2-7	NA	TGTGCCAGCAGTGATTCCGGGATACTCTCCTACGAGCAGTACTTC	CASSDSGILSYEQYF
TRBV11-2	NA	TRBJ2-7	NA	TGTGCCAGCAGCTTAGAAGGAATGACCTACGAGCAGTACTTC	CASSLEGMTYEQYF
TRBV29-1	NA	TRBJ1-2	NA	TGCAGCGTTGTATCTGGGGATAGTCCTCCTTACTATGGCTACACCTTC	CSVVSGDSPPYYGYTF